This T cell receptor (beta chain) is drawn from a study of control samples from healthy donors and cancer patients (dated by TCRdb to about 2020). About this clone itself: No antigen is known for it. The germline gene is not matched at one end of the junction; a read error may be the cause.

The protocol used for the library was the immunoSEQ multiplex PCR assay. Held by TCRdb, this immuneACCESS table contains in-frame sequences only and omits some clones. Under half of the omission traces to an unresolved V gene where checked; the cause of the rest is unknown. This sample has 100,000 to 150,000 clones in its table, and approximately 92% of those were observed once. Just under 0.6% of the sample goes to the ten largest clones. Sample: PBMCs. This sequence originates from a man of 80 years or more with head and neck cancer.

The DNA sequence is given as TGTGCCAGCACCTTAGTGGTCTACGCCTACAATGAGCAGTTCTTC. This translates into CASTLVVYAYNEQFF. The sequence joins TRBV7-2 to TRBJ2-1, with the D gene too uncertain to name. Sequences SGHTA (CDR1) and FQGNSA (CDR2) are obtained from the germline V gene. Spanning cysteine to phenylalanine, the CDR3 consists of 15 amino acids. The sequence is cut down to CDR3 DNA, 45 bases in frame from base 1.